A selection of T cell receptor beta chains follows, all from one sample in a study of shared clonotypes between healthy human individuals. Assay: immunoSEQ multiplex PCR; the TCRdb copy retains only in-frame clones and omits some. The sample records about 2 million clones, approximately 94% being singletons. Sequenced material: naive CD8+ T cells sorted from blood. These receptors were obtained from a man younger than 30 in good health. Both conserved end residues are part of each CDR3. The D gene is left open where the match is weak. Expanded clones are given a class, and other clones once, few, many or no size at all.

>.|TRBV7-9|TRBJ1-1|.
TGTGCCAGCAGCTCCCCCTTAAGACCTGAAGCTTTCTTT
CASSSPLRPEAFF
>TRBD1|TRBV6-5|TRBJ2-2|.
TGTGCCAGCAGTTACTCGCGGGACAGGGAGACCGGGGAGCTGTTTTTT
CASSYSRDRETGELFF
>TRBD1|TRBV30|TRBJ1-1|once
TGTGCCTGGACCCTGACAGGGGCTACTGAAGCTTTCTTT
CAWTLTGATEAFF
>.|TRBV27|TRBJ1-5|.
TGTGCCAGCAGTTTTTCCGAGGGGGACCAGCCCCAGCATTTT
CASSFSEGDQPQHF
>TRBD1|TRBV2|TRBJ1-4|once
TGTGCCAGCAGTGACCCGGACAGGGGGCTCGATGAAAAACTGTTTTTT
CASSDPDRGLDEKLFF
>.|TRBV5-5|TRBJ2-7|.
TGTGCCAGCAGCCGGTCCCCGTCCTACGAGCAGTACTTC
CASSRSPSYEQYF
>.|TRBV6-1|TRBJ2-7|.
TGTGCCAGCAGTGCCTGGAACACCTACGAGCAGTACTTC
CASSAWNTYEQYF
>.|TRBV9|TRBJ2-1|.
TGTGCCAGCAGCTCCGGCCCTGGCTATGAGCAGTTCTTC
CASSSGPGYEQFF
>.|TRBV28|TRBJ1-5|.
TGTGCCAGCAGTTTACCCCCCAGAGGGAGTCAGCCCCAGCATTTT
CASSLPPRGSQPQHF
>TRBD1|TRBV27|TRBJ2-7|.
TGTGCCAGCAGTTTATGGGACAGGGCCATCGAGCAGTACTTC
CASSLWDRAIEQYF
>.|TRBV15|TRBJ2-7|.
TGTGCCACCAGCAGAGCCCCCGAGGGCTCCTACGAGCAGTACTTC
CATSRAPEGSYEQYF
>.|TRBV4-1|TRBJ1-2|.
TGCGCCAGCAGCCAAGATTTTCAGGTCGGCTACACCTTC
CASSQDFQVGYTF
>.|TRBV7-9|TRBJ2-7|.
TGTGCCAGCAGCCCTGGACACTCCTACGAGCAGTACTTC
CASSPGHSYEQYF
>.|TRBV7-9|TRBJ2-2|once
TGTGCCAGCACTGGGGGGCTACAGGGTTACACCGGGGAGCTGTTTTTT
CASTGGLQGYTGELFF
>TRBD1|TRBV6-5|TRBJ2-1|.
TGTGCCAGCAGCTCCACCGGGACAGGGTCCAATGAGCAGTTCTTC
CASSSTGTGSNEQFF
>.|TRBV7-9|TRBJ2-2|.
TGTGCCAGCAGCTCCATGGCCACCACCGGGGAGCTGTTTTTT
CASSSMATTGELFF
>.|TRBV28|TRBJ1-4|.
TGTGCCAGCAGCCCAAGGGTCCAAGGGGCAGAAAAACTGTTTTTT
CASSPRVQGAEKLFF
>TRBD1|TRBV7-9|TRBJ2-7|once
TGTGCCAGCAGCTCCCGGACAGGGCTCTACGAGCAGTACTTC
CASSSRTGLYEQYF
>.|TRBV28|TRBJ1-1|.
TGTGCCAGCAGTTTTATGGGCACTGAAGCTTTCTTT
CASSFMGTEAFF
>TRBD2|TRBV6-5|TRBJ2-7|.
TGTGCCAGCAGTCCAAGGACTAGCGGGACTTACGAGCAGTACTTC
CASSPRTSGTYEQYF
>TRBD2|TRBV13|TRBJ2-7|once
TGTGCCAGCAGCCCCGGGACTAGCTCCTACGAGCAGTACTTC
CASSPGTSSYEQYF
>.|TRBV11-2|TRBJ1-4|.
TGTGCCAGCAGCTACGCCGGGGTTAATGAAAAACTGTTTTTT
CASSYAGVNEKLFF
>TRBD1|TRBV5-1|TRBJ2-5|.
TGCGCCAGCAGCTTGATGGGACAGGGGAAAGAGACCCAGTACTTC
CASSLMGQGKETQYF
>TRBD2|TRBV6-6|TRBJ2-3|.
TGTGCCAGCAGTCGACAGCGGGGTTGGGCAGATACGCAGTATTTT
CASSRQRGWADTQYF
>.|TRBV4-1|TRBJ1-4|.
TGCGCCAGCAGCCACCGGTTGGGCGAAAAACTGTTTTTT
CASSHRLGEKLFF
>.|TRBV13|TRBJ1-2|.
TGTGCCAGCAGCAGCCGGGACAACATCTATGGCTACACCTTC
CASSSRDNIYGYTF
>TRBD2|TRBV30|TRBJ2-7|once
TGTGCCTGGAGTGTACTGTCAGCGGGAGGCTTTACGTCCTACGAGCAGTACTTC
CAWSVLSAGGFTSYEQYF
>.|TRBV29-1|TRBJ2-2|.
TGCAGCGTTGAAGTCCCCAGGGCCGGGGAGCTGTTTTTT
CSVEVPRAGELFF
>TRBD2|TRBV4-3|TRBJ2-7|.
TGCGCCAGCAGCTCGGGACTAGCGGGATATAGCGAGCAGTACTTC
CASSSGLAGYSEQYF
>.|TRBV27|TRBJ1-1|.
TGTGCCAGCATTGGTATCGCTGAAGCTTTCTTT
CASIGIAEAFF
>.|TRBV6-5|TRBJ1-3|.
TGTGCCAGCAGTTACTCCAGCTCTGGAAACACCATATATTTT
CASSYSSSGNTIYF
>TRBD2|TRBV6-5|TRBJ2-5|.
TGTGCCAGCAGGCTAGCGGGGGGGCCTGAAGAGACCCAGTACTTC
CASRLAGGPEETQYF
>.|TRBV29-1|TRBJ2-1|.
TGCAGCGTTGAGGACGATGGAGGGATGGCCTACAATGAGCAGTTCTTC
CSVEDDGGMAYNEQFF
>.|TRBV5-1|TRBJ2-7|.
TGCGCCAGCAGCCCCGAGGGCATTTACGAGCAGTACTTC
CASSPEGIYEQYF
>.|TRBV2|TRBJ1-5|.
TGTGCCAGCAGTGATTCAGAGGACTATAGCAATCAGCCCCAGCATTTT
CASSDSEDYSNQPQHF
>.|TRBV21-1|TRBJ1-6|.
TGTGCCAGCAACTCCGGGTGGTCAAGAGTAGGTTCACCCCTCCACTTT
CASNSGWSRVGSPLHF
>TRBD2|TRBV4-3|TRBJ2-7|.
TGCGCCAGCAGCCAAGATAAGGGACTAGTCGACGAGCAGTACTTC
CASSQDKGLVDEQYF
>TRBD2|TRBV7-9|TRBJ2-1|once
TGTGCCAGCAGCTTTGGCGGGGGGCTCTACAATGAGCAGTTCTTC
CASSFGGGLYNEQFF
>.|TRBV6-6|TRBJ1-4|.
TGTGCCAGCAGGATGTATGAAAAACTGTTTTTT
CASRMYEKLFF
>TRBD1|TRBV5-6|TRBJ2-5|.
TGTGCCAGCAGCGAAGGGACAGAGGTACGAAAGACCCAGTACTTC
CASSEGTEVRKTQYF
>.|TRBV7-6|TRBJ2-7|.
TGTGCCAGCAGCTTAGACAGGACCTACGAGCAGTACTTC
CASSLDRTYEQYF
>.|TRBV4-1|TRBJ1-5|.
TGCGCCAGCAGCCAAGATTTACGAGTAAATCAGCCCCAGCATTTT
CASSQDLRVNQPQHF
>.|TRBV19|TRBJ2-7|few
TGTGCCAGTAGTATAGATCAGGAGACCCCCTACGAGCAGTACTTC
CASSIDQETPYEQYF
>TRBD1|TRBV29-1|TRBJ1-1|once
TGCAGCGCGGGGACAGTGAACACTGAAGCTTTCTTT
CSAGTVNTEAFF
>.|TRBV5-1|TRBJ1-1|once
TGCGCCAGCAGCTCTGAATACACTGAAGCTTTCTTT
CASSSEYTEAFF
>.|TRBV4-3|TRBJ2-1|.
TGCGCCAGCAGCCCCTTACGTGACGCCCGCTCCTACAATGAGCAGTTCTTC
CASSPLRDARSYNEQFF
>.|TRBV9|TRBJ2-2|.
TGTGCCAGCAGCGTACGGGGAGGCCCCGGGGAGCTGTTTTTT
CASSVRGGPGELFF
>TRBD1|TRBV4-1|TRBJ1-3|.
TGCGCCAGCAGTGTAAGCGATGGGACAGGTTCTGGAAACACCATATATTTT
CASSVSDGTGSGNTIYF